These 6 T cell receptor beta chains were sequenced from one sample in a study of CDR3 diversity in severe acne. TCRdb itself ran the PCR reads through MiXCR, one entry per CDR3 protein. The sample consists of more than 85,000 distinct CDR3 sequences, roughly half of them appearing once. Sequenced input: blood. The receptors shown here come from a male donor with acne.

This sequence joins TRBV5-1 and TRBJ1-6; 7 nucleotides match TRBD1. The junction had 12 bases not matched to a gene; V was cut back by 2 bases and J by 10 bases. The CDR3 sequence is 16 residues long. Germline V lookup: CDR1 SGHRS, CDR2 YFSETQ. The CDR3 is CASSLARQGGFSPLHF. In nucleotides, the CDR3 is TGCGCCAGCAGCTTAGCGAGACAGGGAGGTTTCTCACCCCTCCACTTT.

The table lists this clonotype with many counts. The J gene is TRBJ1-1, the V gene TRBV5-1; D unresolved. This CDR3 is 17 amino acids long. V dropped 4 bases and J dropped 0 bases, with 19 bases sitting between them. CDR1 is SGHRS, CDR2 YFSETQ, per germline. Here the CDR3 reads CASSAGSTSSMNTEAFF. In nucleotides, the CDR3 is TGCGCCAGCAGCGCGGGATCGACCTCATCCATGAACACTGAAGCTTTCTTT.

V is TRBV25-1 and J is TRBJ2-7, with TRBD2 identical over 14 bases. V lost 10 bases and J lost 4; bases outside the gene matches: 6. The CDR3 is made up of 14 amino acids. Germline assignment: CDR1 MGHDK and CDR2 SYGVNS. The CDR3 sequence is CAIPGLAGVYEQYF. The DNA of the CDR3 is TGTGCCATCCCGGGACTAGCGGGAGTTTACGAGCAGTACTTC.

V and J are TRBV2 and TRBJ1-2; 7 bases align to TRBD1. Trimming at V came to 3 bases and at J to 8 bases, leaving 9 bases not matched to a gene. The CDR3 is 14 amino acids. CDR1 and CDR2 (germline): SNHLY, FYNNEI. CDR3 DNA sequence: TGTGCCAGCAGTGAGGAACAGGGGCCGTACGGCTACACCTTC. Protein sequence: CASSEEQGPYGYTF.

The chain links TRBV12-3 or TRBV12-4 to TRBJ2-5, with D possibly being TRBD2 (7 bases). This CDR3 contains 14 residues. The ends were cut back, 4 bases at V and 3 bases at J, with 12 bases in the middle. The CDR3 sequence: CASSYEGGEETQYF. The CDR3 nucleotides read TGTGCCAGCAGTTATGAGGGGGGGGAAGAGACCCAGTACTTC.

V usage is TRBV20-1 and J usage is TRBJ2-5; 14 bases match TRBD2. Germline V gene data show CDR1 as DFQATT and CDR2 as SNEGSKA (reference sequence). The CDR3 totals 15 residues. The V segment lost 6 bases and the J segment 1 base; nucleotides outside the gene matches: 4. CDR3 region: CSAPGLAGVQETQYF. The DNA for the CDR3 is TGCAGTGCCCCGGGACTAGCGGGAGTCCAAGAGACCCAGTACTTC.